This T cell receptor beta chain was found in a study of CD8 T cells in Susac syndrome (dated by TCRdb to the late 2010s). Turning to the overall study: Whether CD8+ T cell activation and differentiation in Susac syndrome was antigen driven was tested using repertoire sequencing.

RNA was extracted using the RNeasy kit, and roughly 0.5 to 1 microgram was reverse transcribed with random hexamers. The immunoSEQ multiplex PCR assay, which covers 54 Vbeta and 13 Jbeta segments, was used to amplify TCR beta CDR3 regions. To correct PCR amplification bias, a synthetic template baseline was used for both primer optimization and computational correction. Per the authors' processing: Reads were annotated to V, D and J genes according to IMGT and were analyzed with immunoSEQ Analyzer, with only productive sequences retained. Clonality was computed as one minus Shannon entropy normalized by log2 of the number of productive unique sequences. For each patient and control, public and private clones were evaluated within the 100 most prevalent clones. Clones were defined as Susac-specific if absent from the healthy and MS cohorts, from 900 to 1,300 published viral clones and from other ImmuneACCESS disease sequences. The public reads were run again by TCRdb, first through fastp at Q25 and then through MiXCR, and only productive beta chains were kept. CDR3 protein duplicates are merged, each entry listing the most common genes and DNA. The V and J calls come from TCRdb's annotation, not from the publication. The sample profile shows nearly 200,000 distinct CDR3 sequences; roughly 96% of them were found once. 0.093% of the sample comes from the top ten.

The germline V gene sets CDR1 to SNHLY and CDR2 to FYNNEI. Its CDR3 holds 14 amino acids, cysteine through phenylalanine. Kept here is only the CDR3 DNA, which spans 42 bases and is read in frame from base 1. Ends trimmed: V by 6 bases, J by 10 bases; bases unmatched to a gene: 7. High-throughput TCR beta sequencing profiled peripheral blood CD8+ and CD4+ T cells from healthy donors, Susac syndrome patients and multiple sclerosis patients. Treatment-naive patients with stable or active relapsing-remitting disease fulfilling revised McDonald criteria were used as multiple sclerosis controls. CD8+ TEMRA cells were enriched by FACS, while bulk CD8+ and CD4+ T cells were purified by magnetic negative isolation. Blood was collected in EDTA tubes and processed within 24 hours, with PBMCs isolated through density gradient centrifugation. PBMCs intended for TCR sequencing were frozen in liquid nitrogen and were later thawed in a 37 degrees C water bath. Purity of sorted or isolated CD4+, CD8+ and CD8+ TEMRA cells was at least 90%.

In regard to this clonotype: The antigen it binds to is not known. Per-base qualities were not stored, and no clone one base away is much larger.

General findings and caveats noted by the study authors: The TCR sequencing and HLA analysis was acknowledged to have included a relatively small number of individuals.

The source of this sequence is a human donor with multiple sclerosis. Sequencing was done on a sample of CD4+ T cells from PBMCs. The rearranged chain carries TRBV2 and TRBJ2-1; 12 bases in the middle match TRBD2. The CDR3 reads CASSVGLAGREQFF. DNA sequence: TGTGCCAGCAGCGTCGGACTAGCGGGACGAGAGCAGTTCTTC.